The present T cell receptor (beta chain) was sequenced within a study of PD-1 blockade in classical Hodgkin lymphoma. Study-wide results and caveats: Healthy donors reportedly exceeded newly diagnosed patients in baseline TCR diversity. Whatever underlies the repertoire differences (possibly disease activity or prior therapy) remains undefined.

Regarding time point: cycle 4 day 1 (C4D1), after 5 to 7 weeks of nivolumab. Every patient experienced relapse after autologous stem cell transplantation, and brentuximab vedotin exposure varied. Magnetic negative selection was used to purify CD8+ T cells from thawed PBMCs. Germline CDR1 reads SGHDT; CDR2 reads YYEEEE. V lost 4 bases and J 2 bases, leaving 19 bases between the germline ends. The CDR3 covers 16 residues. Of note for this clone: Its antigen is as yet unknown.

This table comes from immunoSEQ multiplex PCR, and its TCRdb copy is limited to in-frame clones, with some not included. The table lists some 14,000 clones, about nine tenths of them singletons. The J gene is TRBJ2-7, the V gene TRBV5-6, with D possibly TRBD1 on 5 matching bases. This specimen was CD8+ T cells from blood, taken before the fourth cycle of nivolumab. The clonotype was recovered from a human donor with classical Hodgkin lymphoma. In DNA, the CDR3 is TGTGCCAGCAGCCCCCGACTTACAGGTAACCCCTACGAGCAGTACTTC. Its translation is CASSPRLTGNPYEQYF.